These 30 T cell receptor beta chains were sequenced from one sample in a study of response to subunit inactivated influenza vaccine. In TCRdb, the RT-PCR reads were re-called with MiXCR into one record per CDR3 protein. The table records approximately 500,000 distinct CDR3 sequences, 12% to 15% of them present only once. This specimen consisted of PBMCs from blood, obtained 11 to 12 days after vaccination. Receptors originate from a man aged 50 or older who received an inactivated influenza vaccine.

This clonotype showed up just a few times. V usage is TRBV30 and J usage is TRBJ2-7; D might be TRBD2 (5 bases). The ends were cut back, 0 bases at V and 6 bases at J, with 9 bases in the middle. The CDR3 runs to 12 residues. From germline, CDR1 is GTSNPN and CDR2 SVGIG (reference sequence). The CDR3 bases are TGTGCCTGGAGTGTAAGAGGGTCCGAGCAGTACTTC. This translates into CAWSVRGSEQYF. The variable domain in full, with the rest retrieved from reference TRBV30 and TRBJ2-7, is SQTIHQWPATLVQPVGSPLSLECTVEGTSNPNLYWYRQAAGRGLQLLFYSVGIGQISSEVPQNLSASRPQDRQFILSSKKLLLSDSGFYLCAWSVRGSEQYFGPGTRLTVT.

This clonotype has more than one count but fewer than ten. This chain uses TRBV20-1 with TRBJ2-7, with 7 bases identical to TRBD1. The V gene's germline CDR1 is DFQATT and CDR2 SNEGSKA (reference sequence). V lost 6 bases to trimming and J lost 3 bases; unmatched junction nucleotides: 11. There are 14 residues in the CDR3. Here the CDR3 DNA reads TGCAGTGCAAACTCCGGGACAGAACTCTACGAGCAGTACTTC. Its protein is CSANSGTELYEQYF.

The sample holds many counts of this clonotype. This CDR3 is CAISDVGLAGERGNEQFF. CDR3 nucleotide sequence: TGTGCCATCAGTGACGTAGGACTAGCGGGGGAAAGAGGGAATGAGCAGTTCTTC. This chain uses TRBV10-3 with TRBJ2-1; 13 bases match TRBD2. Germline CDR1 ENHRY, CDR2 SYGVKD. V trimming: 3 bases; J trimming: 7 bases; junction bases outside the gene matches: 12. The CDR3 is 18 amino acids.

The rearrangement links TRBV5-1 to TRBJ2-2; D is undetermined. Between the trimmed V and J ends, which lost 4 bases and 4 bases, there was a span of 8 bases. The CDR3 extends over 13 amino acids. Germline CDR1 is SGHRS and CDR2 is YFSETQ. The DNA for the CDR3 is TGCGCCAGCAGCAACAAGGGCACCGGGGAGCTGTTTTTT. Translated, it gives CASSNKGTGELFF.

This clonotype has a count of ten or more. The CDR3 nucleotides read TGCAGCGGCCAGACGACGGTGTCCTACAATGAGCAGTTCTTC. Its translation is CSGQTTVSYNEQFF. The chain uses TRBV29-1 and TRBJ2-1, with D unclear. Per germline, CDR1 SQVTM and CDR2 ANQGSEA. CDR3 length: 14 residues. Between the trimmed V and J ends, which lost 7 bases and 1 base, there was a span of 14 bases.

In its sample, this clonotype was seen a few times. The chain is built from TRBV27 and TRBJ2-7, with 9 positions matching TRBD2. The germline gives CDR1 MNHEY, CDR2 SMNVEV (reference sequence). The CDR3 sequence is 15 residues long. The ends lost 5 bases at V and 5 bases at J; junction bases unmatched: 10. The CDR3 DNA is TGTGCCAGCAGTAATATCGGCGGGAGGGCGGACGAGCAGTACTTC. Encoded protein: CASSNIGGRADEQYF.

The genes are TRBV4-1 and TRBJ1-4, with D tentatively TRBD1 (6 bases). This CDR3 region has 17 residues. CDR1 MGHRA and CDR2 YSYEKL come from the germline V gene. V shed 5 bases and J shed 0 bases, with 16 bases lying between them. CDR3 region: CASSFRGGRATNEKLFF. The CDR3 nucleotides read TGCGCCAGCAGCTTCCGCGGGGGCCGCGCAACTAATGAAAAACTGTTTTTT.

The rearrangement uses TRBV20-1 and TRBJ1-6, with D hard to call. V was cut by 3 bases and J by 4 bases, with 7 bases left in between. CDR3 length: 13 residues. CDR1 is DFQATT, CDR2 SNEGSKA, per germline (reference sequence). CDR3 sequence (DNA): TGCAGTGCTAGTCTACATTATAATTCACCCCTCCACTTT. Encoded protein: CSASLHYNSPLHF.

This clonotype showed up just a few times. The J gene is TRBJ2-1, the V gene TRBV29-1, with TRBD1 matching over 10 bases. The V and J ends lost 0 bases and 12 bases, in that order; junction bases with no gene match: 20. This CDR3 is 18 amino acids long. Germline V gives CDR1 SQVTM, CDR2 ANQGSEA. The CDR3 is CSVEDRGDRGRRDLVQFF. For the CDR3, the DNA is TGCAGCGTTGAAGATCGGGGAGACAGGGGGCGCCGGGATCTGGTGCAGTTCTTC.

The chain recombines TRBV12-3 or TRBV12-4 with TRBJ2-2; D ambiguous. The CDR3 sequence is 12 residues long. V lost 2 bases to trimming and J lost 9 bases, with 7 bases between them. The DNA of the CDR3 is TGTGCCAGCAGTTTAAACCCGCGGGAGCTGTTTTTT. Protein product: CASSLNPRELFF.

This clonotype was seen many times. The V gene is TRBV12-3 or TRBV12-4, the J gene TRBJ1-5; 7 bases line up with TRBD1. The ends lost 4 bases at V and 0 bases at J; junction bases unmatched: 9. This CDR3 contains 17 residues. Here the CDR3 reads CASSSTSQGNSNQPQHF. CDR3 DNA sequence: TGTGCCAGCAGTTCGACCTCACAGGGGAATAGCAATCAGCCCCAGCATTTT.

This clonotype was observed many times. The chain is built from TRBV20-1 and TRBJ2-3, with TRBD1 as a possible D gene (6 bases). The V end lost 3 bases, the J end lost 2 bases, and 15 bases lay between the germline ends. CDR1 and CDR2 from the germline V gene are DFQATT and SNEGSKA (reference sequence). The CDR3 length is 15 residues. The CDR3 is CSARGAELNTDTQYF. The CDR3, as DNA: TGCAGTGCTAGGGGGGCGGAGCTGAACACAGATACGCAGTATTTT.

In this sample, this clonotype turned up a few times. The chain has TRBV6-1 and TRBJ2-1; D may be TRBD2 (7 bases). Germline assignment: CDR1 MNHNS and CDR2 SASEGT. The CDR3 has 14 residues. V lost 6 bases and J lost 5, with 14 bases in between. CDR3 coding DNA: TGTGCCAGCAGGCGGAGGGGGGGAAACAATGAGCAGTTCTTC. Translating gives CASRRRGGNNEQFF.

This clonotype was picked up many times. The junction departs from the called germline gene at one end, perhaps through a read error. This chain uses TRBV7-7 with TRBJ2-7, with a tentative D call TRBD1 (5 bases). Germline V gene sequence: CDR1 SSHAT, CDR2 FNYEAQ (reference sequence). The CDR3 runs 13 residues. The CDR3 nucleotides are TGTGCTAGCAGCTGGGGCCGTGGGTACGAGCAGTACTTC. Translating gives CASSWGRGYEQYF.

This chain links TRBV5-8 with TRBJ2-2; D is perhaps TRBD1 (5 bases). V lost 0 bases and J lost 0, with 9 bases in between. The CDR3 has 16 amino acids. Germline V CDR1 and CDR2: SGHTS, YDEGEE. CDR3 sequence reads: CASSLVVGANTGELFF. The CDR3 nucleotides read TGTGCCAGCAGCTTGGTAGTAGGGGCGAACACCGGGGAGCTGTTTTTT.

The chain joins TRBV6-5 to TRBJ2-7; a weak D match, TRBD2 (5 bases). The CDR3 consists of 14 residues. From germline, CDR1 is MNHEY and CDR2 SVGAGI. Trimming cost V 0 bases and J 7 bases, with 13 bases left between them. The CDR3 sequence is CASSYSGVVSEQYF. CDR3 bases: TGTGCCAGCAGTTACTCCGGGGTAGTAAGTGAGCAGTACTTC.

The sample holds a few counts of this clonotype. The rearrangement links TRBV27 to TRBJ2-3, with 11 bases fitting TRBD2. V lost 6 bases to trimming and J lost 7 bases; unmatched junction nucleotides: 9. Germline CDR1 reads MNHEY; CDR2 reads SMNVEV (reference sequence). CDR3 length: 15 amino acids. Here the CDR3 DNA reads TGTGCCAGCAGGCGACTAGCGGGGTCCCTTCATACGCAGTATTTT. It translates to CASRRLAGSLHTQYF.

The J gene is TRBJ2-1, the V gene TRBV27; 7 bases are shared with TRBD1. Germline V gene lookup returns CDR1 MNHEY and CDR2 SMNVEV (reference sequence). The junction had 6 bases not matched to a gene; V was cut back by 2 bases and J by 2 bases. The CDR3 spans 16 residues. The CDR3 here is CASSLRGHLAYNEQFF. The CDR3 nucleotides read TGTGCCAGCAGTTTAAGGGGGCACCTTGCCTACAATGAGCAGTTCTTC.

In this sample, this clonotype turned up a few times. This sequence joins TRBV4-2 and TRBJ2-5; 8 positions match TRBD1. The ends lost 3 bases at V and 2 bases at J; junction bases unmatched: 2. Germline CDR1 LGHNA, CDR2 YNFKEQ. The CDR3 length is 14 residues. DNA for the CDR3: TGTGCCAGCAGCCAGACAGGGGTTCAAGAGACCCAGTACTTC. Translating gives CASSQTGVQETQYF.

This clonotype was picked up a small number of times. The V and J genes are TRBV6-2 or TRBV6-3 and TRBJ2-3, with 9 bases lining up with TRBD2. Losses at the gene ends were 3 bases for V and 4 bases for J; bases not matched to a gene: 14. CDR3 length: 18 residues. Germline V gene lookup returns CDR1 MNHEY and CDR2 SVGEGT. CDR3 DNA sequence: TGTGCCAGCAGTTATCCCCTGGGTAGCGGGAGTTCGTCAGATACGCAGTATTTT. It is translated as CASSYPLGSGSSSDTQYF.

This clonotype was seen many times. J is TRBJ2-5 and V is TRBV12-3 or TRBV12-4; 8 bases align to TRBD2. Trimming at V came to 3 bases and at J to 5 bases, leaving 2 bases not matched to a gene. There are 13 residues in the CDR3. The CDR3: CASSFSGAETQYF. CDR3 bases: TGTGCCAGCAGTTTTAGCGGGGCTGAGACCCAGTACTTC.

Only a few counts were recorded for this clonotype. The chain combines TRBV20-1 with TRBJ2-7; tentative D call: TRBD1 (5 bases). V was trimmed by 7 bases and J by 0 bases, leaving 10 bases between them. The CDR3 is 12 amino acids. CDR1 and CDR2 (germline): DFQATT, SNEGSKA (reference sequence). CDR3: CSVQGSSYEQYF. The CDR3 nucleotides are TGCAGTGTCCAGGGAAGCTCCTACGAGCAGTACTTC.

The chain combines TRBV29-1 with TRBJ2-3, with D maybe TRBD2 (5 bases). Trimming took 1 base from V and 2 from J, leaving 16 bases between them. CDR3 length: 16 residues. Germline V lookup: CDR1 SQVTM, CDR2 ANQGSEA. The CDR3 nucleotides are TGCAGCGTTGAAGTTCCGGCGGGTAAAGTCACAGATACGCAGTATTTT. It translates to CSVEVPAGKVTDTQYF.

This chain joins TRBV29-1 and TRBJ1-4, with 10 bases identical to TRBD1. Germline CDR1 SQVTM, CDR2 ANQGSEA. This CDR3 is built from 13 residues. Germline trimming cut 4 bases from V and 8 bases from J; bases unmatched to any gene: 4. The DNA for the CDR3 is TGCAGCGTTGGGACAGGGGGTAGCGAAAAACTGTTTTTT. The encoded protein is CSVGTGGSEKLFF.

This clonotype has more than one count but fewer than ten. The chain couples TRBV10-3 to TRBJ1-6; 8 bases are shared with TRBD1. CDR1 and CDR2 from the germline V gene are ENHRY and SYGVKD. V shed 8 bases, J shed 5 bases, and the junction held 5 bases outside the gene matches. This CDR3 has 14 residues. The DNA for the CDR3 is TGTGCCATCGGCGGACAGGGAGATAATTCACCCCTCCACTTT. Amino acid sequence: CAIGGQGDNSPLHF.

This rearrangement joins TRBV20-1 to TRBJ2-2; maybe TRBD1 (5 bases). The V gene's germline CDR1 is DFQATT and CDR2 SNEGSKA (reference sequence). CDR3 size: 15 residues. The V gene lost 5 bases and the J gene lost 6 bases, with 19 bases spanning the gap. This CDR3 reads CSAGQRAQGSGELFF. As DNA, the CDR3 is TGCAGTGCTGGACAAAGGGCCCAGGGTTCCGGGGAGCTGTTTTTT.

CDR3 protein: CASSLGSQGAFF. The CDR3 DNA sequence: TGCGCCAGCAGCTTGGGATCGCAGGGGGCTTTCTTT. The chain employs TRBV5-1 and TRBJ1-1; possible D gene TRBD1, 6 bases. CDR3 length equals 12 residues. The germline V gene has CDR1 SGHRS and CDR2 YFSETQ. V was cut by 0 bases and J by 11 bases, with 11 bases left in between.

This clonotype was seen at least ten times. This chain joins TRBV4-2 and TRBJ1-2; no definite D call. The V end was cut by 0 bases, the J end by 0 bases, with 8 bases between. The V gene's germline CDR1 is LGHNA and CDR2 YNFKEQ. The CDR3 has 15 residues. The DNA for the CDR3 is TGTGCCAGCAGCCAAGAAGGCCAGTCTAACTATGGCTACACCTTC. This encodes CASSQEGQSNYGYTF.

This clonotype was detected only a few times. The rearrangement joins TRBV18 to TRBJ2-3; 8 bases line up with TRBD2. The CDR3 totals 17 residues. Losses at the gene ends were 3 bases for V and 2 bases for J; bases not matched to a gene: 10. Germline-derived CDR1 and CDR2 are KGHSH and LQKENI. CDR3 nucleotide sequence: TGTGCCAGCTCACCGCCTAGGGAGCGGGGGAACACAGATACGCAGTATTTT. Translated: CASSPPRERGNTDTQYF. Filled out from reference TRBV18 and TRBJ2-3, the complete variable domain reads NAGVMQNPRHLVRRRGQEARLRCSPMKGHSHVYWYRQLPEEGLKFMVYLQKENIIDESGMPKERFSAEFPKEGPSILRIQQVVRGDSAAYFCASSPPRERGNTDTQYFGPGTRLTVL.

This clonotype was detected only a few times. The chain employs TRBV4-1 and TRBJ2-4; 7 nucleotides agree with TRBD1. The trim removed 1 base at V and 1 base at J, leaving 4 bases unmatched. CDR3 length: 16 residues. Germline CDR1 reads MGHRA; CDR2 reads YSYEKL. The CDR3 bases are TGCGCCAGCAGCCAAGGAGGGGGCCCGGCCAAAAACATTCAGTACTTC. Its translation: CASSQGGGPAKNIQYF.